Sequencing of this TCR beta chain was carried out in a study of blood T cell repertoires in COVID-19. For the study at large: Samples taken during acute and convalescent COVID-19 were collected in the United States, Italy and Spain. PBMCs, B-cell-depleted T cells, or T cells were the source of the cDNA or gDNA that made up the material.

Methods used by the authors: Using reference gene primer amplification, nucleated cell counts were estimated. TCRdb's table, derived via immunoSEQ multiplex PCR, lists solely in-frame clones and lacks some. V and J calls and clone size are copied from that table; D and trimming were computed from the DNA. The data contain 75,000 to 100,000 clones, 75% to 85% of them singletons. In germline, CDR1 is SGHAT, CDR2 FQNNGV. V shed 1 base, J shed 1 base, and the junction held 6 bases outside the gene matches. The CDR3 contains 16 residues. The receptor was derived from a man in his 70s with acute or convalescent COVID-19. The sequencing input was peripheral blood. The chain carries TRBV11-2 and TRBJ1-2; 7 positions match TRBD1. CDR3 region: CASSLGATGFNYGYTF. CDR3 DNA sequence: TGTGCCAGCAGCTTAGGAGCGACAGGGTTTAACTATGGCTACACCTTC. Together with reference TRBV11-2 and TRBJ1-2, the CDR3 gives the full variable domain: EAGVAQSPRYKIIEKRQSVAFWCNPISGHATLYWYQQILGQGPKLLIQFQNNGVVDDSQLPKDRFSAERLKGVDSTLKIQPAKLEDSAVYLCASSLGATGFNYGYTFGSGTRLTVV.